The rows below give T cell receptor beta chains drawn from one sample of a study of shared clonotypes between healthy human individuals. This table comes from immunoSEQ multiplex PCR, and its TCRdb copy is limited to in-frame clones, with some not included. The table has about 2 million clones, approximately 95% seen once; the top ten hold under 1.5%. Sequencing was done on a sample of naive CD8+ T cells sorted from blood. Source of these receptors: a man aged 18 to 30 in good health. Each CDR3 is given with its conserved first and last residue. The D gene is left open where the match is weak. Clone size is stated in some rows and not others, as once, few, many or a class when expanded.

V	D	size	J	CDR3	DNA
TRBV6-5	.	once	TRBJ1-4	CASSYTLAGAGEKLFF	TGTGCCAGCAGTTACACCCTCGCGGGGGCCGGTGAAAAACTGTTTTTT
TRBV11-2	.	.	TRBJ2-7	CASSLGPTSWGQYF	TGTGCCAGCAGCTTAGGCCCAACTTCGTGGGGGCAGTACTTC
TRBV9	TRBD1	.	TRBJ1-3	CASNRGQGSTIYF	TGTGCCAGCAATCGGGGACAGGGAAGCACCATATATTTT
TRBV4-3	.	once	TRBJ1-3	CASSQDPPSGTGNTIYF	TGCGCCAGCAGCCAAGACCCACCGTCAGGGACTGGAAACACCATATATTTT
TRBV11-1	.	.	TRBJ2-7	CASSLVDREQYF	TGTGCCAGCAGCTTGGTAGATCGCGAGCAGTACTTC
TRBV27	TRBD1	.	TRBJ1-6	CASSSQGAISPLHF	TGTGCCAGCAGCAGTCAGGGGGCGATTTCACCCCTCCACTTT
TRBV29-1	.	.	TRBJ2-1	CSRFIEQFF	TGCAGCCGATTTATTGAGCAGTTCTTC
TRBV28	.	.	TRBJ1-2	CASSPRQINYGYTF	TGTGCCAGCAGTCCCCGACAGATAAACTATGGCTACACCTTC
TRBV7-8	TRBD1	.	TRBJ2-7	CASSFDRDRGSYEQYF	TGTGCCAGCAGCTTCGATAGGGACAGGGGTTCCTACGAGCAGTACTTC
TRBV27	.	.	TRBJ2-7	CASSLSTGLYEQYF	TGTGCCAGCAGTTTATCGACGGGCCTCTACGAGCAGTACTTC
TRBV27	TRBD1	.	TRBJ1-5	CASRRDRGLKQPQHF	TGTGCCAGCAGGAGGGACAGGGGCCTCAAACAGCCCCAGCATTTT
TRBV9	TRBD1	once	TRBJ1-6	CASSESGGNSPLHF	TGTGCCAGCAGCGAGTCAGGGGGCAATTCACCCCTCCACTTT
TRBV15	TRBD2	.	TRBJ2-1	CATSDGLAGGDNEQFF	TGTGCCACCAGCGATGGACTAGCGGGGGGGGACAATGAGCAGTTCTTC
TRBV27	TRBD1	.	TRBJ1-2	CASSSSGGEINYGYTF	TGTGCCAGCAGTTCCTCAGGGGGCGAAATTAACTATGGCTACACCTTC